This T cell receptor (beta chain) derives from a study of cytomegalovirus exposure and HLA in healthy donors. Comments on this clone: Its antigen is currently unknown.

Trimming removed 6 bases from V and 8 bases from J; junction bases left unmatched: 11. The CDR3 is 14 residues long. Germline CDR1 reads SGHDT; CDR2 reads YYEEEE. The PCR was carried out with 60 Vbeta primers and 13 Jbeta primers. The protocol was immunoSEQ multiplex PCR, while the TCRdb copy is restricted to in-frame clones and leaves out a portion. The sample carries some 100,000 clones, 62% recorded once. Points from the study as a whole: In vitro data verified a few CMV-associated chains as specific for CMV antigens. Follow-up analysis later connected one missense variant in DCLRE1C with trimming of TCR beta V- and J-genes.

The rearrangement links TRBV5-6 to TRBJ1-2; TRBD1 matches at 9 bases. Sequencing used PBMCs. The TCR originated in a woman aged 30 to 39 in good health and CMV-seropositive. The CDR3 reads CASKKRTGVRGYTF. CDR3 DNA: TGTGCCAGCAAAAAACGGACAGGGGTGAGGGGCTACACCTTC.